Listed below are T cell receptor beta chains from one sample, sequenced in a study of cytomegalovirus exposure and HLA in healthy donors. TCRdb's table, derived via immunoSEQ multiplex PCR, lists solely in-frame clones and lacks some. The table includes 60,000 to 65,000 clones, roughly 95% detected once. What was sequenced was PBMCs. The receptor set was obtained from a woman under 30 in good health and CMV-seronegative. Both conserved end residues are part of each CDR3. Each record gives: clone size, V gene, J gene, D gene, CDR3 protein, CDR3 DNA. D genes are given only for firm matches. A clone size is listed for some rows: how often the clone was seen (once, few, many), or a class if it is expanded.

>once|TRBV7-2|TRBJ2-5|NA
CASSSFPGQPSETQYF
TGTGCCAGCAGCTCCTTTCCGGGACAACCGAGTGAGACCCAGTACTTC
>NA|TRBV19|TRBJ2-3|NA
CASSIQHGGDTQYF
TGTGCCAGTAGTATCCAGCATGGAGGAGATACGCAGTATTTT
>NA|TRBV6-1|TRBJ2-7|TRBD1
CASRGQGLGYEQYF
TGTGCCAGCAGGGGACAGGGGTTAGGCTACGAGCAGTACTTC
>NA|TRBV6-5|TRBJ2-7|TRBD1
CAGSYSGTGAYEQYF
TGTGCCGGCAGTTACTCTGGGACAGGGGCCTACGAGCAGTACTTC
>NA|TRBV14|TRBJ1-4|TRBD1
CASSQRTGREKLFF
TGTGCCAGCAGCCAGCGGACAGGGAGGGAAAAACTGTTTTTT
>NA|TRBV4-3|TRBJ1-2|NA
CASSQGAAWGYTF
TGCGCCAGCAGCCAAGGAGCGGCCTGGGGCTACACCTTC
>NA|TRBV7-8|TRBJ1-1|NA
CASSLRPGRALNTEAFF
TGTGCCAGCAGCTTAAGGCCGGGCAGGGCCTTGAACACTGAAGCTTTCTTT
>NA|TRBV2|TRBJ2-2|NA
CASRPPGQFHRQDTGELFF
TGTGCCAGCAGACCCCCAGGACAATTTCACAGGCAGGACACCGGGGAGCTGTTTTTT
>NA|TRBV5-4|TRBJ2-3|TRBD2
CASSLAGTSAVDTQYF
TGTGCCAGCAGCTTGGCCGGGACTAGCGCGGTGGATACGCAGTATTTT
>few|TRBV14|TRBJ1-2|TRBD1
CASSHWTGNNYGYTF
TGTGCCAGCAGCCACTGGACAGGGAATAACTATGGCTACACCTTC
>once|TRBV4-1|TRBJ2-1|TRBD2
CASSQRGLAGEGLGDEQFF
TGCGCCAGCAGCCAAAGGGGACTAGCGGGAGAAGGGCTAGGCGATGAGCAGTTCTTC
>NA|TRBV25-1|TRBJ2-1|NA
CASSEGSSYNEQFF
TGTGCCAGCAGTGAAGGGAGCTCCTACAATGAGCAGTTCTTC
>NA|TRBV11-3|TRBJ2-3|NA
CASSPGSTDTQYF
TGTGCCAGCAGCCCGGGGAGCACAGATACGCAGTATTTT
>few|TRBV18|TRBJ2-7|NA
CASSPDTTDEQYF
TGTGCCAGCTCACCAGACACAACGGACGAGCAGTACTTC
>few|TRBV4-3|TRBJ2-3|TRBD1
CASSQGNTGGTDTQYF
TGCGCCAGCAGCCAGGGTAATACAGGGGGCACAGATACGCAGTATTTT
>NA|TRBV7-2|TRBJ1-2|TRBD1
CASSLAIGTDYGYTF
TGTGCCAGCAGCTTAGCGATCGGGACAGACTATGGCTACACCTTC
>once|TRBV29-1|TRBJ2-2|NA
CSVEAGKMNTGELFF
TGCAGCGTTGAGGCGGGGAAAATGAACACCGGGGAGCTGTTTTTT
>NA|TRBV27|TRBJ2-1|NA
CASSLWGSYNEQFF
TGTGCCAGCAGTTTATGGGGCAGCTACAATGAGCAGTTCTTC
>NA|TRBV19|TRBJ1-2|TRBD1
CASTPRTGIYGYTF
TGTGCCAGTACACCGAGGACAGGCATCTATGGCTACACCTTC
>NA|TRBV18|TRBJ2-5|TRBD2
CASSPPGLVLGETQYF
TGTGCCAGCTCACCACCGGGACTAGTGTTGGGAGAGACCCAGTACTTC